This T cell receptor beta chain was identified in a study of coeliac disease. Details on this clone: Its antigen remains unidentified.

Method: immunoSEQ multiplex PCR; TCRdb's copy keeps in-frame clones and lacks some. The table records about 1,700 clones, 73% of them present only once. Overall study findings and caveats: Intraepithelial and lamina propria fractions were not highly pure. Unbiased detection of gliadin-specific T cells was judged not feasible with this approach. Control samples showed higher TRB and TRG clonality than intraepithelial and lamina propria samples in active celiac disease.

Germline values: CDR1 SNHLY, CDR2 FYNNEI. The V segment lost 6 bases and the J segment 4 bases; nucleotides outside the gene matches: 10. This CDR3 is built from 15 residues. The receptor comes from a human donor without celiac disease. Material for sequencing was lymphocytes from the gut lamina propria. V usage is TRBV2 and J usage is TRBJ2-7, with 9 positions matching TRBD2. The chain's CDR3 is CASSDLSGRGYEQYF. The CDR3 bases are TGTGCCAGCAGCGACCTTAGCGGGAGAGGGTACGAGCAGTACTTC.